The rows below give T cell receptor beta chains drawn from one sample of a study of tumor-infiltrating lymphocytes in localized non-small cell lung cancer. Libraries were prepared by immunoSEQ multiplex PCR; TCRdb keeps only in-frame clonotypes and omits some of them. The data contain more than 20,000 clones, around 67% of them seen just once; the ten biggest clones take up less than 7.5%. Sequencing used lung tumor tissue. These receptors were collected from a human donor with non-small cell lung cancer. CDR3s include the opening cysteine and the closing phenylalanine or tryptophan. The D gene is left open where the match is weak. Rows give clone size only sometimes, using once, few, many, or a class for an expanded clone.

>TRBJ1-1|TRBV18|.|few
CASSPQGNTEAFF
TGTGCCAGCTCACCACAGGGAAACACTGAAGCTTTCTTT
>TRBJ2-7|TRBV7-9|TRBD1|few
CAAGTGLTYEQYF
TGTGCCGCCGGGACAGGATTAACCTACGAGCAGTACTTC
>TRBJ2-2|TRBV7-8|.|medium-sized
CASSRRVGTGELFF
TGTGCCAGCAGCCGTAGGGTGGGCACCGGGGAGCTGTTTTTT
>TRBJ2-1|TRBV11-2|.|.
CASSFMYGGDEQFF
TGTGCCAGCAGCTTTATGTACGGGGGCGATGAGCAGTTCTTC
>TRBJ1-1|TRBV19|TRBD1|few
CASSRPGQGNTEAFF
TGTGCCAGTAGCCGCCCGGGACAGGGAAACACTGAAGCTTTCTTT
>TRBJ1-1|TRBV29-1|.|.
CSVEGGAVAFF
TGCAGCGTTGAAGGGGGGGCAGTAGCTTTCTTT
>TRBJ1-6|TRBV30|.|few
CAWSSRGNSPLHF
TGTGCCTGGAGTTCCAGAGGGAATTCACCCCTCCACTTT
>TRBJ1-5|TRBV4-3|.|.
CASSQEVRTEVNQPQHF
TGCGCCAGCAGCCAAGAAGTCCGGACTGAAGTCAATCAGCCCCAGCATTTT
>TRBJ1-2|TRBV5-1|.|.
CASGAGEIYGYTF
TGCGCCAGCGGGGCGGGGGAAATCTATGGCTACACCTTC
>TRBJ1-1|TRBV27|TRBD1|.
CATKRTGASEAFF
TGTGCCACCAAGCGAACAGGGGCCTCTGAAGCTTTCTTT
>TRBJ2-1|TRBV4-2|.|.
CASSPGQSNEQFF
TGTGCCAGCAGCCCAGGACAATCCAATGAGCAGTTCTTC
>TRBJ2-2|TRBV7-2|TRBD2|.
CASSVVGLAGGQGGELFF
TGTGCCAGCAGCGTTGTGGGACTAGCGGGGGGGCAGGGCGGGGAGCTGTTTTTT
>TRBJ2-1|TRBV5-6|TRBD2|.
CASSLSKRGGYNEQFF
TGTGCCAGCAGCCTTTCCAAGCGGGGAGGTTACAATGAGCAGTTCTTC
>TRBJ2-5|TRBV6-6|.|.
CASSYSYSQGETQYF
TGTGCCAGCAGTTACTCGTATTCACAAGGGGAGACCCAGTACTTC
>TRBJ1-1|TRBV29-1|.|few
CSVREAMNTEAFF
TGCAGCGTTCGGGAGGCAATGAACACTGAAGCTTTCTTT
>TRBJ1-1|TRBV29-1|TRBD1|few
CSVSPRDRGLEAFF
TGCAGCGTCTCTCCACGGGACAGAGGCCTCGAAGCTTTCTTT